Sequencing of this TCR beta chain was carried out in a study of blood T cells in healthy people across ages. V was pared by 0 bases and J by 0 bases, with 18 bases between. Germline loops: CDR1 MGHRA, CDR2 YSYEKL. The CDR3 is 19 residues long. Alongside a J-beta primer mix, a sample-barcoded 5' primer served in a second PCR lasting about 7 to 12 cycles. Template switching added a 12-random-nucleotide identifier to every cDNA molecule. MiXCR, applied by TCRdb to the 5' RACE reads, yields one record per CDR3 protein. The table has 550,000 to 750,000 distinct CDR3 sequences, 20% to 25% seen once. The rearrangement joins TRBV4-1 to TRBJ2-4; D is undetermined. The TCR sequence derives from a man between 65 and 79 years old in good health. Sequences were obtained from blood. CDR3 DNA sequence: TGCGCCAGCAGCCAAGAGTACGAGTTGAGGATACTAGCCAAAAACATTCAGTACTTC. Translating gives CASSQEYELRILAKNIQYF.